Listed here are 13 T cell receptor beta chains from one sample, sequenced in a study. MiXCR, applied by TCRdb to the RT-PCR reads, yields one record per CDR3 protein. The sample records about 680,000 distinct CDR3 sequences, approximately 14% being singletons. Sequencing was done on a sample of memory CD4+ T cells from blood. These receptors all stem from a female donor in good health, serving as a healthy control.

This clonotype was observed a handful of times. CDR3 sequence reads: CASSPTSQGANIQYF. DNA of the CDR3: TGTGCCAGCTCACCGACCTCCCAGGGGGCAAACATTCAGTACTTC. V is TRBV18 and J is TRBJ2-4; TRBD1 agrees at 8 bases. The J segment lost 6 bases and the V segment lost 3 bases, leaving 7 bases of the junction unmatched. This CDR3 has 15 amino acids. Per the germline V gene, CDR1 is KGHSH and CDR2 is LQKENI.

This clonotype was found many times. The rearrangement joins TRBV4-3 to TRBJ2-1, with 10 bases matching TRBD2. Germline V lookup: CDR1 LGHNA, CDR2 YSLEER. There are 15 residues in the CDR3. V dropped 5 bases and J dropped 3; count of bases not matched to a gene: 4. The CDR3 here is CASSYGLAVYNEQFF. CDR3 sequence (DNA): TGCGCCAGCAGCTACGGACTAGCGGTCTACAATGAGCAGTTCTTC.

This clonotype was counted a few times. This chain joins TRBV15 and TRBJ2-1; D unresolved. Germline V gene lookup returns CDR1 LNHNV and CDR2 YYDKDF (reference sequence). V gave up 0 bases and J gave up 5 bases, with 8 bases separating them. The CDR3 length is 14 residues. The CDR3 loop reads CATSRDGTDNEQFF. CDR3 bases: TGTGCCACCAGCAGAGATGGTACAGACAATGAGCAGTTCTTC. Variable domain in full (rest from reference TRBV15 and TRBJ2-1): DAMVIQNPRYQVTQFGKPVTLSCSQTLNHNVMYWYQQKSSQAPKLLFHYYDKDFNNEADTPDNFQSRRPNTSFCFLDIRSPGLGDTAMYLCATSRDGTDNEQFFGPGTRLTVL.

As DNA, the CDR3 is TGTGCCAGCAGCTTAAGTGGTGCTGGTGGGACCCAGTACTTC. It is translated as CASSLSGAGGTQYF. The rearrangement uses TRBV7-3 and TRBJ2-5; D unresolved. The CDR3 spans 14 residues. V was clipped by 1 base and J by 7 bases, with 13 bases between them. CDR1 is SGHTA and CDR2 is FQGTGA in the germline V gene.

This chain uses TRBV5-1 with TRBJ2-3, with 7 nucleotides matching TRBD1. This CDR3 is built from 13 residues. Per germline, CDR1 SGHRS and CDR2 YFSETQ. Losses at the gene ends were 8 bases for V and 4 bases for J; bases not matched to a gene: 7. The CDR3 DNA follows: TGCGCCAGTTCGACAGGGTTCCCAGATACGCAGTATTTT. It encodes CASSTGFPDTQYF.

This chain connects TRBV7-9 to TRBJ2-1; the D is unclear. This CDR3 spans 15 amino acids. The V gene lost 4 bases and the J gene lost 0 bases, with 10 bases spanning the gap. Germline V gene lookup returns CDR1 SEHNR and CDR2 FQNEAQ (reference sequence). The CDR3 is CASSSKGRSYNEQFF. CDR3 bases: TGTGCCAGCAGCTCTAAGGGTCGCTCCTACAATGAGCAGTTCTTC.

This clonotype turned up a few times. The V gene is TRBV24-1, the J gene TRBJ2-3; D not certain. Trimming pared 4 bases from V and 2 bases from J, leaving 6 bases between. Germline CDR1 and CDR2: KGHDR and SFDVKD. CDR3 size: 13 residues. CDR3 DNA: TGTGCCACCAGTGAGGAGATCACAGATACGCAGTATTTT. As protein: CATSEEITDTQYF.

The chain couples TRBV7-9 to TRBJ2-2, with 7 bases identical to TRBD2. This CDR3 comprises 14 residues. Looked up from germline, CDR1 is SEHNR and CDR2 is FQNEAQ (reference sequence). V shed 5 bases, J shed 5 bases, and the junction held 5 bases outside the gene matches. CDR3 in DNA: TGTGCCAGCAGCCCGGCCGGGAGGACCGGGGAGCTGTTTTTT. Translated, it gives CASSPAGRTGELFF.

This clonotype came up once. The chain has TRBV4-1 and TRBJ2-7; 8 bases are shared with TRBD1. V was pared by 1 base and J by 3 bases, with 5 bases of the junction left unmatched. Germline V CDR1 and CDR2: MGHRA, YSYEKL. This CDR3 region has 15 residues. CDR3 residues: CASSQVATGVYEQYF. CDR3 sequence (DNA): TGCGCCAGCAGCCAAGTCGCGACAGGGGTCTACGAGCAGTACTTC.

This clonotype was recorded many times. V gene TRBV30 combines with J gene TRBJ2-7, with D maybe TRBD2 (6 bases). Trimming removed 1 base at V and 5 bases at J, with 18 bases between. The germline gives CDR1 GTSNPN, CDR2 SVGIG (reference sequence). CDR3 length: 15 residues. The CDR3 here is CAWSALGLAQHEQYF. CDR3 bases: TGTGCCTGGAGTGCCCTGGGACTGGCTCAACACGAGCAGTACTTC.

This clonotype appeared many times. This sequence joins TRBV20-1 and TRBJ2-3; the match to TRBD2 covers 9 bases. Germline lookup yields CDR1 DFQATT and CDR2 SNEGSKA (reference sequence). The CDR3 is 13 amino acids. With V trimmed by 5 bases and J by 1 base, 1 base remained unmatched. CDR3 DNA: TGCAGTGCTGTAGCGGGAGGCACAGATACGCAGTATTTT. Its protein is CSAVAGGTDTQYF.

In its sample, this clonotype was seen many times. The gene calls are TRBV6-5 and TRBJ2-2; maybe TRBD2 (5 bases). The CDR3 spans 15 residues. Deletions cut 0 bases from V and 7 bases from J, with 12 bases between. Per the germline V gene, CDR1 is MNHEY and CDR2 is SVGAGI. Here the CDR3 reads CASSYSGVMNGELFF. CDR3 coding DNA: TGTGCCAGCAGTTACTCCGGGGTAATGAACGGGGAGCTGTTTTTT.

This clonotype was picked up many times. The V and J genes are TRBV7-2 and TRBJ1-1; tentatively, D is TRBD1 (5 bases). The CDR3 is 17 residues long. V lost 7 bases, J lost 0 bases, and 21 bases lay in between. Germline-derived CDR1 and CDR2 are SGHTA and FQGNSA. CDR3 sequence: CASTPPLGKGVNTEAFF. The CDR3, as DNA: TGTGCCAGCACACCCCCCTTGGGGAAAGGGGTGAACACTGAAGCTTTCTTT.